This TCR beta chain was documented in a study of tumor and adjacent non-tumor tissue in lung cancer. The wider study: The cohort had around eleven adenocarcinoma, a couple of squamous cell and 1 small cell patients. Patients were aged about 31 to 85, around ten men and about five women, stage I to III.

Overall study results and limits: In normal lung, the top 100 clones were significantly more dominant than in tumor. Compared with tumor, normal lung showed significantly lower TCR diversity.

TCRbeta libraries were built with three rounds of nested PCR, modified from ARM-PCR. TCRdb fed the multiplex PCR reads into MiXCR, producing one record per CDR3 protein. The data hold around 200,000 distinct CDR3 sequences, with around 71% observed a single time. About this clonotype itself: Its antigen is undetermined. The CDR3 ends on some other residue instead of the conserved phenylalanine or tryptophan, so this is likely a read error. It is unclear where the CDR3 begins or ends on the DNA, so no DNA is shown, and the CDR3 is as TCRdb lists it.

No cell sorting was done before RNA was extracted from the tissue. Sample: lung tumor tissue. The TCR originated in a man aged 55 to 70 with non-small cell lung cancer.

This chain's CDR3 is CASSQEVGRGLLAFS. The rearrangement uses TRBV4-2 and TRBJ1-1. The length of the CDR3 is 15 amino acids, counting both ends. From germline, CDR1 is LGHNA and CDR2 YNFKEQ.